This TCR beta chain is drawn from a study of T cell responses to AZD1222 COVID-19 vaccine. Overall study results and limits: The study found Spike-specific TCR breadth and depth rose after two AZD1222 doses. Repertoire samples came only from after the peak T cell response. Possibly, clonal diversity was underestimated; donors were largely white British and included more females. The number of AZD1222 recipients seropositive at baseline was only five or six.

Sequencing was performed with immunoSEQ multiplex PCR; in TCRdb, only in-frame clones are kept and a portion is missing. The sample lists roughly 98,000 clones; approximately 91% were seen once. Comments on this clone: Its antigen is not known.

This TCR came from an adult who received the AZD1222 COVID-19 vaccine. The material sequenced was peripheral blood, taken 28 days after the second AZD1222 dose.

CDR3 amino acids: CASSLDGGLGRATFF. In nucleotides, the CDR3 is TGTGCCAGCAGCTTAGATGGGGGCCTGGGGAGGGCAACTTTCTTT. The chain links TRBV7-2 to TRBJ1-1; possible D gene TRBD1, 6 bases. The V and J ends lost 1 base and 12 bases respectively, with 21 bases between them. The CDR3 contains 15 residues. In germline, CDR1 is SGHTA, CDR2 FQGNSA.